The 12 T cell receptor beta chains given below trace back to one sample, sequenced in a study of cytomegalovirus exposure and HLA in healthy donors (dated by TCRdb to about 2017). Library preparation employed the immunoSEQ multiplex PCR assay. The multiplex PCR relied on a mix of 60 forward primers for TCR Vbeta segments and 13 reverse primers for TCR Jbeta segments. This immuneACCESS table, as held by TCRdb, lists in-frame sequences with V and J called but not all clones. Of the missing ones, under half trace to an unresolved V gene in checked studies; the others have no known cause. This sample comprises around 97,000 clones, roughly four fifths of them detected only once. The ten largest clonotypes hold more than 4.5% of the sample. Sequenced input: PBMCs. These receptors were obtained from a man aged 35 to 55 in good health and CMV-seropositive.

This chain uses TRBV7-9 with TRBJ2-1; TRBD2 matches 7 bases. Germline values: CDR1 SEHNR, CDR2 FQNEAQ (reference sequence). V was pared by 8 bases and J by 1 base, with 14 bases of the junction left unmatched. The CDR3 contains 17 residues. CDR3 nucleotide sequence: TGTGCCAGCGGCGGTCGGGGGGTGAGACAGTCCTACAATGAGCAGTTCTTC. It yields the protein CASGGRGVRQSYNEQFF.

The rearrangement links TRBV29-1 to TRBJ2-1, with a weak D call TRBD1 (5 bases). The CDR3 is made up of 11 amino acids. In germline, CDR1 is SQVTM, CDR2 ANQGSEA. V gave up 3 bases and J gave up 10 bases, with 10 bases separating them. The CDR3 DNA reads TGCAGCGTTGAGAGGCCAGGGGAGCAGTTCTTC. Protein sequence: CSVERPGEQFF.

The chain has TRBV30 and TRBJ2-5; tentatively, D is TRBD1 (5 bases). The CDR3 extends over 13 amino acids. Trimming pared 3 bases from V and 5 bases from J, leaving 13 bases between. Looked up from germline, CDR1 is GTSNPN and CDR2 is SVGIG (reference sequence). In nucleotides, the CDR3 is TGTGCCTGGAGCTCAGGGCAGACTGAGACCCAGTACTTC. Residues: CAWSSGQTETQYF.

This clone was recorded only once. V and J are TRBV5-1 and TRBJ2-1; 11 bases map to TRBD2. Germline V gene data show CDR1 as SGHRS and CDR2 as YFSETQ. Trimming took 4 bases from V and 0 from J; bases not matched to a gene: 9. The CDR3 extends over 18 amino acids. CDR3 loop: CASSLGASGRSSYNEQFF. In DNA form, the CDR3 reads TGCGCCAGCAGCCTGGGGGCTAGCGGGAGGAGCTCCTACAATGAGCAGTTCTTC.

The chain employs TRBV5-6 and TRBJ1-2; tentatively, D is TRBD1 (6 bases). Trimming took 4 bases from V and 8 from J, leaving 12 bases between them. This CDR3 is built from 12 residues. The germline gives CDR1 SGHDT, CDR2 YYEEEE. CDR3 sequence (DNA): TGTGCCAGCAGCCTGAACAGGGACGGCTACACCTTC. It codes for CASSLNRDGYTF.

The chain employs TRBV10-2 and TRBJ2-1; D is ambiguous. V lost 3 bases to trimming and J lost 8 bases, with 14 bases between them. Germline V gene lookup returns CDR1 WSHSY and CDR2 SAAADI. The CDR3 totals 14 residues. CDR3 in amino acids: CASSDRLPRDEQFF. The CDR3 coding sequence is TGCGCCAGCAGTGACAGACTGCCACGGGATGAGCAGTTCTTC.

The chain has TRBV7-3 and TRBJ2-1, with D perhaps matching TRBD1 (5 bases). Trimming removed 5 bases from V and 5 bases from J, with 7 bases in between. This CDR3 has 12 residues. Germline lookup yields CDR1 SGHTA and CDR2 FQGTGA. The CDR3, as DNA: TGTGCCAGCAGCGGGGCGGACAATGAGCAGTTCTTC. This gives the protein CASSGADNEQFF.

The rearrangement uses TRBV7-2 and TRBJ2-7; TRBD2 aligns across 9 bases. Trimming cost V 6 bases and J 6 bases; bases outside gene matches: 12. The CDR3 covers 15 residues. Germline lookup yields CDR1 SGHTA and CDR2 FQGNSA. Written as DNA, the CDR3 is TGTGCCAGCAGGCGAGGCGGCGGGAGGGCTGCCGAGCAGTACTTC. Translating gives CASRRGGGRAAEQYF.

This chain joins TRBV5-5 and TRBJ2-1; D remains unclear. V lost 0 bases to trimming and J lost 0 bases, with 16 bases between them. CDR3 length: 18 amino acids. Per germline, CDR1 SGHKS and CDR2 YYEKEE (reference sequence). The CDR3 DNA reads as TGTGCCAGCAGCTTGGAGAGGTTCCGCCCAAGCTCCTACAATGAGCAGTTCTTC. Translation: CASSLERFRPSSYNEQFF.

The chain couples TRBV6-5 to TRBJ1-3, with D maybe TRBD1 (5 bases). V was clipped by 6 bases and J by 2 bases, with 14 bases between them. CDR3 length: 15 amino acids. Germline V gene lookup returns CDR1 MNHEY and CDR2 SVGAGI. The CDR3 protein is CASREGSGPGNTIYF. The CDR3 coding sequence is TGTGCCAGCAGGGAGGGGAGTGGACCTGGAAACACCATATATTTT.

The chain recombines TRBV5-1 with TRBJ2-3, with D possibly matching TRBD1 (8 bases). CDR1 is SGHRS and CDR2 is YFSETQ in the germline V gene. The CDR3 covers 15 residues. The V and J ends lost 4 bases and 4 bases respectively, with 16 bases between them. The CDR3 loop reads CASSPGQGGPDTQYF. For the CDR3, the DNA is TGCGCCAGCAGCCCCGGACAGGGAGGGCCAGATACGCAGTATTTT.

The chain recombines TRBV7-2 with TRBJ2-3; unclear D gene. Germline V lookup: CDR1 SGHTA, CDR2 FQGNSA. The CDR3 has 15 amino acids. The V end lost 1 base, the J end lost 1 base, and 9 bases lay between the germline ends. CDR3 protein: CASSLDITGTDTQYF. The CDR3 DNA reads TGTGCCAGCAGCTTAGATATAACAGGCACAGATACGCAGTATTTT.